The TCR beta chain under discussion was sequenced for a study of CD8 T cells in Susac syndrome (dated by TCRdb to 2018 to 2020). General notes on the study: Among the sequenced Susac syndrome patients, more than 5 had clinically active disease and about eight were in clinical remission. Whether CD8+ T cell activation and differentiation in Susac syndrome was antigen driven was tested using repertoire sequencing. At blood withdrawal, Susac syndrome patients were therapy-naive, treated with corticosteroids (with IVIg additionally given to some), or treated with IVIg alone.

RNA was extracted with the RNeasy kit and 0.5 to 1 ug was reverse transcribed using random hexamers. TCR beta CDR3 regions were amplified with the immunoSEQ multiplex PCR assay covering 54 Vbeta and 13 Jbeta segments. To correct PCR amplification bias, a synthetic template baseline was used for both primer optimization and computational correction. The authors processed their data as follows. Reads were assigned to V, D and J genes according to IMGT and analyzed in immunoSEQ Analyzer, with only productive sequences retained. To calculate clonality, Shannon entropy was normalized by log2 of the number of productive unique sequences and then subtracted from one. For each patient and control, public and private clones were evaluated within the 100 most prevalent clones. Clones were defined as Susac-specific when absent from the healthy and MS cohorts, from fewer than 1,200 published viral clones and from other ImmuneACCESS disease sequences. TCRdb ran its own pipeline on the public reads, namely fastp trimming at Q25 and MiXCR clone calling, and kept in-frame beta chains. Each CDR3 protein appears once, grouped with its most common genes and DNA. The V and J calls and clone size are TCRdb's, not the authors'. The sample contains tens of thousands of distinct CDR3 sequences, 93% of them found a single time. The ten largest clones represent over 0.12% of the sample.

Peripheral blood CD8+ and CD4+ T cells from healthy donors, Susac syndrome patients and multiple sclerosis patients were profiled using high-throughput TCR beta sequencing. Recently defined diagnostic criteria for definite or probable disease were met by the Susac syndrome patients. Bulk CD8+ and CD4+ T cells were purified by magnetic negative isolation, whereas CD8+ TEMRA cells were enriched by FACS. Blood was drawn into EDTA tubes, processed within 24 hours, and PBMCs were isolated by density gradient centrifugation. PBMCs intended for TCR sequencing were cryopreserved in liquid nitrogen and were subsequently thawed in a 37 degrees C water bath. Purity of sorted or isolated CD4+, CD8+ and CD8+ TEMRA cells was at least 90%. On the study overall, not on this receptor specifically: No clonal expansion was detected in the CD4+ T cell repertoire of Susac syndrome patients. The TCR sequencing and HLA analysis was acknowledged to have included a relatively small number of individuals.

In the case of this clonotype: The clone's antigen remains unknown. One base away there is no much larger clone; base qualities are not given.

Trimming takes 5 bases off V and 0 bases off J; junction bases not matched to a gene: 8. The CDR3 numbers 17 residues from cysteine through phenylalanine. CDR3 DNA only is kept here, 51 bases in frame from base 1. From the germline V gene, CDR1 is MNHEY and CDR2 is SVGAGI. Sequenced input: CD4+ T cells from PBMCs. This chain joins TRBV6-5 to TRBJ2-3, with 10 junctional bases fitting TRBD1. The origin of this receptor is a human donor with Susac syndrome. The CDR3 has the sequence CASSTRQGAQSTDTQYF. The nucleotides are TGTGCCAGCAGTACACGACAGGGGGCGCAAAGCACAGATACGCAGTATTTT.